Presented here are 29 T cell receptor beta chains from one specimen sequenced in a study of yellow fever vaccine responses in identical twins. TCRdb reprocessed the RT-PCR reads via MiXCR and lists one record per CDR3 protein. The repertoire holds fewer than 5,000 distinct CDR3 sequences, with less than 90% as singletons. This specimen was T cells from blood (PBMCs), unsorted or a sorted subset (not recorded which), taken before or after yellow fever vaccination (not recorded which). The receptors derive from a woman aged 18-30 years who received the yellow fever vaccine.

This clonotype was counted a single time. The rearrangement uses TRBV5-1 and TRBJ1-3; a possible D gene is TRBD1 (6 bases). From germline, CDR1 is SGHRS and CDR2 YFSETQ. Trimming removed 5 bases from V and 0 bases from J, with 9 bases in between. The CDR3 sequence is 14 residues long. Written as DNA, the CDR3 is TGCGCCAGCAGAACAGGGTCCTCTGGAAACACCATATATTTT. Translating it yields CASRTGSSGNTIYF. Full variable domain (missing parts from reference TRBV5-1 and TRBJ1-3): KAGVTQTPRYLIKTRGQQVTLSCSPISGHRSVSWYQQTPGQGLQFLFEYFSETQRNKGNFPGRFSGRQFSNSRSEMNVSTLELGDSALYLCASRTGSSGNTIYFGEGSWLTVV.

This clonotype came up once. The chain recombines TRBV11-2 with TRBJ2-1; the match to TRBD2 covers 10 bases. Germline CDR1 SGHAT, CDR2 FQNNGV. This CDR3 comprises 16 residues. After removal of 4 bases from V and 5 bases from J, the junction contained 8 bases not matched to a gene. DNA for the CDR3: TGTGCCAGCAGCTACACTAGCGGGATATCTCACAATGAGCAGTTCTTC. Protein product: CASSYTSGISHNEQFF.

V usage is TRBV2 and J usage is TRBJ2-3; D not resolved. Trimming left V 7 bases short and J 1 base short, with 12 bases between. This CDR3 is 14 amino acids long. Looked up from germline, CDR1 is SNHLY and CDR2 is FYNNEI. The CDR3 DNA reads TGTGCCAGCATTTGGAACAGAGGCACAGATACGCAGTATTTT. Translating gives CASIWNRGTDTQYF.

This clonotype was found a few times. CDR3 loop: CASSHGTRYNEQFF. The CDR3 DNA follows: TGTGCCAGCAGCCACGGGACCCGTTACAATGAGCAGTTCTTC. J is TRBJ2-1 and V is TRBV3-1; D might be TRBD1 or TRBD2, each matching 5 bases. The CDR3 runs 14 residues. Germline CDR1 reads LGHDT; CDR2 reads YNNKEL (reference sequence). The V end lost 3 bases, the J end lost 4 bases, and 10 bases lay between the germline ends.

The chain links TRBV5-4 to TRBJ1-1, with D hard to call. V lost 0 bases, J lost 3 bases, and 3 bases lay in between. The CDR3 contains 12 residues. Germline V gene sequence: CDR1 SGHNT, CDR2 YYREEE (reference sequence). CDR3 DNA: TGTGCCAGCAGCTTGGTGGACACTGAAGCTTTCTTT. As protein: CASSLVDTEAFF.

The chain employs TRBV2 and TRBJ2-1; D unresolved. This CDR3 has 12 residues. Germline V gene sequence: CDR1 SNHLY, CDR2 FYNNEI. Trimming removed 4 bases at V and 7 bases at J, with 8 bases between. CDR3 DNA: TGTGCCAGCAGTGGTCGGACGAATGAGCAGTTCTTC. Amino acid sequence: CASSGRTNEQFF.

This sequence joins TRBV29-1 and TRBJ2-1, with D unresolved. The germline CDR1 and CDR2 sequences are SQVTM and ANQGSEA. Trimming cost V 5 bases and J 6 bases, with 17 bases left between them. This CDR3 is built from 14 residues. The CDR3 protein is CSVLAEGWINEQFF. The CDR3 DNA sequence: TGCAGCGTTCTGGCGGAAGGCTGGATCAATGAGCAGTTCTTC.

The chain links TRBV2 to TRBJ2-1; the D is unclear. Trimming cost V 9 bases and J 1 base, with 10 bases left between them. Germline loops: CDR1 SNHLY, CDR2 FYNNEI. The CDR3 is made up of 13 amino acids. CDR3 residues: CARWSLSYNEQFF. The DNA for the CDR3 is TGTGCCAGGTGGAGTCTATCCTACAATGAGCAGTTCTTC.

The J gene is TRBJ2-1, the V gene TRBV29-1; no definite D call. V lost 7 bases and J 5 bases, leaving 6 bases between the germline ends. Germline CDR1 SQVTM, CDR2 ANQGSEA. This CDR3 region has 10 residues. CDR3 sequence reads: CSGWDNEQFF. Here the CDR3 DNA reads TGCAGCGGTTGGGACAATGAGCAGTTCTTC.

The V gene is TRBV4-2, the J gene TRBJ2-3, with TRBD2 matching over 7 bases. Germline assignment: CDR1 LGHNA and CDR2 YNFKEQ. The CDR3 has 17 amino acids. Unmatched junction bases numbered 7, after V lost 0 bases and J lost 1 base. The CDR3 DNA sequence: TGTGCCAGCAGCCAAGATCGACTAGCACTGGGCACAGATACGCAGTATTTT. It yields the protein CASSQDRLALGTDTQYF.

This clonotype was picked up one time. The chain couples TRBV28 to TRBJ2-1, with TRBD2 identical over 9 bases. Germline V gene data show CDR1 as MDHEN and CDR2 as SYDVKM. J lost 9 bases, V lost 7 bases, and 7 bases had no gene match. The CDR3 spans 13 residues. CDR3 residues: CASNPSGLAEQFF. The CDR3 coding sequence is TGTGCCAGCAACCCATCGGGACTAGCTGAGCAGTTCTTC.

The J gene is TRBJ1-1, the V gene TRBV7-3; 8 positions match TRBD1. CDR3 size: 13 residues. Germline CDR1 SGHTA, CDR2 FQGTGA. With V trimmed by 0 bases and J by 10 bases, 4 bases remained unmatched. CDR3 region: CASSLTTGGIAFF. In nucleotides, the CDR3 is TGTGCCAGCAGCTTAACCACAGGGGGGATAGCTTTCTTT.

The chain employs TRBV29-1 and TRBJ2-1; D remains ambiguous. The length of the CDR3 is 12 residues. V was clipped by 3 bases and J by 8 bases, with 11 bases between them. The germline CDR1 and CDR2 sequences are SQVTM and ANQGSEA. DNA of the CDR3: TGCAGCGTTGAGGCAAACCAGGATGAGCAGTTCTTC. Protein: CSVEANQDEQFF.

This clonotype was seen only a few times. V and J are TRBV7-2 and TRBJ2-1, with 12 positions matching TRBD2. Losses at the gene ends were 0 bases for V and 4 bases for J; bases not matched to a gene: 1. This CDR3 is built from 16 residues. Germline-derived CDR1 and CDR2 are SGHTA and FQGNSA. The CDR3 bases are TGTGCCAGCAGCTTAGCGCTAGCGGGAGGGTACAATGAGCAGTTCTTC. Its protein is CASSLALAGGYNEQFF.

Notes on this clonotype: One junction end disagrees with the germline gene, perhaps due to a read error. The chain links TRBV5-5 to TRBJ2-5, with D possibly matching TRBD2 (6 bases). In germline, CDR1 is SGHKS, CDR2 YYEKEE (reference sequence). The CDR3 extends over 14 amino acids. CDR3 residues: CASSHGGLQETQYF. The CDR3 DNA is TGCGCCAGCAGTCACGGGGGATTACAAGAGACCCAGTACTTC.

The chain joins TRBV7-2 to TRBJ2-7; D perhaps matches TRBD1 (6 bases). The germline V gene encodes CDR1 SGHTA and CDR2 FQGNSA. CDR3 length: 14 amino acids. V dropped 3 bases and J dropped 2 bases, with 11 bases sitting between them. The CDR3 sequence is CASSLLDSAYEQYF. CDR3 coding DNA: TGTGCCAGCAGCTTGTTGGACAGCGCCTACGAGCAGTACTTC.

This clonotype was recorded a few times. The CDR3 DNA sequence: TGTGCCAGCAGCTTAGCTCCCAGGGAGGGATTGAACAATGAGCAGTTCTTC. Its protein product is CASSLAPREGLNNEQFF. The chain links TRBV7-2 to TRBJ2-1, with 7 nucleotides matching TRBD2. CDR1 and CDR2 from the germline V gene are SGHTA and FQGNSA. The CDR3 runs to 17 residues. Trimming took 0 bases from V and 5 from J; bases not matched to a gene: 10.

The CDR3 protein is CSARDQASGGAGTQYF. CDR3 nucleotides: TGCAGTGCTAGAGATCAGGCGAGCGGGGGGGCCGGGACCCAGTACTTC. The chain employs TRBV20-1 and TRBJ2-5, with 10 positions matching TRBD2. Germline V lookup: CDR1 DFQATT, CDR2 SNEGSKA (reference sequence). The CDR3 runs 16 residues. Unmatched junction bases numbered 11, after V lost 0 bases and J lost 7 bases.

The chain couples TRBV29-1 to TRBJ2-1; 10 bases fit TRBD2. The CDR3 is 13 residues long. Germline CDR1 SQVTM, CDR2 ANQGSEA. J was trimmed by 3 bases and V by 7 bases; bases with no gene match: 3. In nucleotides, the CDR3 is TGCAGCGGAGGGACTAGCGTCTACAATGAGCAGTTCTTC. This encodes CSGGTSVYNEQFF.

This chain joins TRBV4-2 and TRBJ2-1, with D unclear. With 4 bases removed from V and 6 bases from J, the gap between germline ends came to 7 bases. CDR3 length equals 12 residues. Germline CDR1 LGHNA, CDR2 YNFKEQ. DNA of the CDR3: TGTGCCAGCAGCCCTGTTCCCAATGAGCAGTTCTTC. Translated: CASSPVPNEQFF.

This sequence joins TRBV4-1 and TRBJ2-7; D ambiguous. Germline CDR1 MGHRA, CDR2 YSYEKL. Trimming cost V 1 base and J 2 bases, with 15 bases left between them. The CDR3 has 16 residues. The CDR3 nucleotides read TGCGCCAGCAGCCAAGGCCCCGGTACACAGACCTACGAGCAGTACTTC. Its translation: CASSQGPGTQTYEQYF.

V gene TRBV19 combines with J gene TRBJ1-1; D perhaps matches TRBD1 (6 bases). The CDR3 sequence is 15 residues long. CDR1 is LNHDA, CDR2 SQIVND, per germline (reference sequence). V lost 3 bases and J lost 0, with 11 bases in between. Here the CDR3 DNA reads TGTGCCAGTAGTATTACAGGGATGTTGAACACTGAAGCTTTCTTT. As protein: CASSITGMLNTEAFF.

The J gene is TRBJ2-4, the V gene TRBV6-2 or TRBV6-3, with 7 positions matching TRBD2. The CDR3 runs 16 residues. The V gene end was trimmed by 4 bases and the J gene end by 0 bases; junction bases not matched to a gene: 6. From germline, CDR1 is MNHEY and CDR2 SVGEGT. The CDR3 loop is CASSFSSGLAKNIQYF. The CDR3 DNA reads TGTGCCAGCAGTTTCTCTAGCGGTCTAGCCAAAAACATTCAGTACTTC.

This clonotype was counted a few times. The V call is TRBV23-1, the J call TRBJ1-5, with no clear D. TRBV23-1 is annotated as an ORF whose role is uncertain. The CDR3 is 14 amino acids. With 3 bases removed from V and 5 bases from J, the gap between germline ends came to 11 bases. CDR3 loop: CASSHGRADQPQHF. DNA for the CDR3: TGCGCCAGCAGTCACGGAAGGGCGGATCAGCCCCAGCATTTT.

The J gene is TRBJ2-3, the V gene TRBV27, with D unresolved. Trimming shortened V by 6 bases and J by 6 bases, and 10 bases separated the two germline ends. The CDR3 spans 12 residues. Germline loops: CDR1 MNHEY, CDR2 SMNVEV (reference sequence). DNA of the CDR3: TGTGCCAGCAGCACCTTAGACGATACGCAGTATTTT. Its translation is CASSTLDDTQYF.

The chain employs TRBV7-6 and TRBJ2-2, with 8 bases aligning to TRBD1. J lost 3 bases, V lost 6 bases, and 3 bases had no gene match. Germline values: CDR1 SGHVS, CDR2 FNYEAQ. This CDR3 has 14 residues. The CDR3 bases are TGTGCCAGCAGTTTGACAGGGGACACCGGGGAGCTGTTTTTT. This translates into CASSLTGDTGELFF.

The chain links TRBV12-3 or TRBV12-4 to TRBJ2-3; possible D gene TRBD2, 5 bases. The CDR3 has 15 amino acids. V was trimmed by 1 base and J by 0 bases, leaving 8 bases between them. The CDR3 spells CASSLGTGSTDTQYF. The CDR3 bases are TGTGCCAGCAGTTTAGGTACGGGGAGCACAGATACGCAGTATTTT.

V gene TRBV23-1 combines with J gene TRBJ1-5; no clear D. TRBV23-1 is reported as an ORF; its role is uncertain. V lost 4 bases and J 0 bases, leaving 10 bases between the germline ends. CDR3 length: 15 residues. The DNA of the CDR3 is TGCGCCAGCAGTCGGGCAGAGGATAGCAATCAGCCCCAGCATTTT. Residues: CASSRAEDSNQPQHF.

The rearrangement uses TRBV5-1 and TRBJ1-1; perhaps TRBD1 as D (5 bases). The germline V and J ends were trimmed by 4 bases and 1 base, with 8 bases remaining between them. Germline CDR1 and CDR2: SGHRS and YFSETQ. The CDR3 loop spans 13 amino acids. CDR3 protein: CASSDDRNTEAFF. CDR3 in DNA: TGCGCCAGCAGCGACGACAGGAACACTGAAGCTTTCTTT. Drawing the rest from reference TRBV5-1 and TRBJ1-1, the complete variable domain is KAGVTQTPRYLIKTRGQQVTLSCSPISGHRSVSWYQQTPGQGLQFLFEYFSETQRNKGNFPGRFSGRQFSNSRSEMNVSTLELGDSALYLCASSDDRNTEAFFGQGTRLTVV.